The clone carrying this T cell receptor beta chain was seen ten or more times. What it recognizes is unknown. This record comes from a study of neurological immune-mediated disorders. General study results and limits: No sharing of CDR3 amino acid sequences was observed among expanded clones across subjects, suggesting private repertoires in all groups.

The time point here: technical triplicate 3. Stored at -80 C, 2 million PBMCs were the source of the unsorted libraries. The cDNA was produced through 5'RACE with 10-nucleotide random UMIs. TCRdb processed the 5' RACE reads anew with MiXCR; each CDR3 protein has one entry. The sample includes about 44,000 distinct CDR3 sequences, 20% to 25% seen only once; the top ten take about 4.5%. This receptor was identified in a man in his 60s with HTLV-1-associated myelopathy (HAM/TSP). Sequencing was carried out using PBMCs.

CDR3 DNA sequence: TGCAGTGCCCGAGGTACAGGGGGCACAGATACGCAGTATTTT. Translation gives CSARGTGGTDTQYF. The V gene is TRBV20-1, the J gene TRBJ2-3, with 7 bases matching TRBD1. The germline gives CDR1 DFQATT, CDR2 SNEGSKA (reference sequence). V was pared by 6 bases and J by 1 base, with 7 bases of the junction left unmatched. The CDR3 consists of 14 residues.